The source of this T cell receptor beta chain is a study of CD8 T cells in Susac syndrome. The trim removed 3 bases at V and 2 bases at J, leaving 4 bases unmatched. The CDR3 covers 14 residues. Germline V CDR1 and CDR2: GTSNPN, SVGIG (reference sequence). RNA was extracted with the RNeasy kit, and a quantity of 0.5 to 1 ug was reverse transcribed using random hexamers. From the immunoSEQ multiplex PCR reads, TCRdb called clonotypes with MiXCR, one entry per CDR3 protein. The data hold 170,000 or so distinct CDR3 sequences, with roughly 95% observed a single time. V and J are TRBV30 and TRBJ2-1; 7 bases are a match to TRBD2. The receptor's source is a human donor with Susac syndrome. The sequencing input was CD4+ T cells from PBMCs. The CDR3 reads CAWRAGYAYNEQFF. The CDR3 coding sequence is TGTGCCTGGAGAGCGGGATACGCCTACAATGAGCAGTTCTTC.